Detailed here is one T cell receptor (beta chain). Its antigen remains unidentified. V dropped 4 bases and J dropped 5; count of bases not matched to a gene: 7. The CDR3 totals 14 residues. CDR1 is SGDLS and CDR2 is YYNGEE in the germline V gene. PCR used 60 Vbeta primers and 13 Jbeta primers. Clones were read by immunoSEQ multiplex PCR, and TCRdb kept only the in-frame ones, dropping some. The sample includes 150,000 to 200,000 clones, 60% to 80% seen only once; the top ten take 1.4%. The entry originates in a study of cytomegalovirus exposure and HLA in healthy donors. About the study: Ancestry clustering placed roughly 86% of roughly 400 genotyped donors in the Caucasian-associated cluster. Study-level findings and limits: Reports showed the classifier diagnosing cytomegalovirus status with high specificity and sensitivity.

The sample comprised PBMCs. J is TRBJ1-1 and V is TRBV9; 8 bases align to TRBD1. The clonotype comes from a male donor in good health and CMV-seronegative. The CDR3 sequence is CASSPQGARTEAFF. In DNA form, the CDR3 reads TGTGCCAGCAGCCCGCAGGGGGCGCGGACTGAAGCTTTCTTT.